This is a list of T cell receptor beta chains from one sample in a study of blood T cells in healthy people across ages. TCRdb redid the calling of the 5' RACE reads with MiXCR, one entry per CDR3 protein. The repertoire has fewer than 1.5 million distinct CDR3 sequences, 35% to 45% of them found once; the top ten carry roughly 7.7%. The source material was blood. Every receptor here comes from a woman aged 18-29 years in good health. CDR3s include the opening cysteine and the closing phenylalanine or tryptophan. Fields, in order: D gene, clone size, CDR3 length, J gene, V gene, CDR3 protein, CDR3 DNA. D genes are given only for firm matches. Clone size is stated in some rows and not others, as once, few, many or a class when expanded.

>NA|NA|12|TRBJ2-7|TRBV15
CATSGGTDEQYF
TGTGCCACGTCTGGGGGGACTGACGAGCAGTACTTC
>TRBD2|NA|16|TRBJ2-5|TRBV4-2
CASSQDDLAGGETQYF
TGTGCCAGCAGCCAAGATGACCTAGCGGGGGGCGAGACCCAGTACTTC
>NA|NA|12|TRBJ2-3|TRBV2
CASSAGADTQYF
TGTGCCAGCAGCGCTGGGGCAGATACGCAGTATTTT
>NA|NA|13|TRBJ2-7|TRBV28
CASRQPLGSEQYF
TGTGCCAGCAGACAGCCCTTAGGCTCCGAGCAGTACTTC
>TRBD1|few|15|TRBJ1-5|TRBV7-2
CASNSPGTGDRPQHF
TGTGCCAGCAACTCTCCCGGGACAGGAGACCGGCCCCAGCATTTT
>NA|few|18|TRBJ2-2|TRBV5-1
CASSPLPPGLANTGELFF
TGCGCCAGCAGCCCTCTTCCACCCGGCCTCGCGAACACCGGGGAGCTGTTTTTT
>TRBD1|few|17|TRBJ1-2|TRBV7-6
CASSLGTGGHPKDGYTF
TGTGCCAGCAGCTTAGGGACAGGGGGCCACCCTAAAGATGGCTACACCTTC
>NA|NA|14|TRBJ1-4|TRBV7-2
CASSPRAGVEKLFF
TGTGCCAGCAGCCCCAGGGCCGGGGTAGAAAAACTGTTTTTT
>NA|NA|14|TRBJ2-3|TRBV7-9
CASSLDMGTDTQYF
TGTGCCAGCAGCTTAGATATGGGGACAGATACGCAGTATTTT
>NA|NA|12|TRBJ1-2|TRBV20-1
CSAPATVYGYTF
TGCAGTGCTCCCGCGACAGTCTATGGCTACACCTTC
>NA|once|16|TRBJ1-1|TRBV3-1
CASSQDLETANTEAFF
TGTGCCAGCAGCCAAGATCTGGAGACAGCGAACACTGAAGCTTTCTTT
>TRBD2|NA|15|TRBJ2-1|TRBV5-1
CASSPLSGNYNEQFF
TGCGCCAGCAGCCCCCTCAGCGGGAACTACAATGAGCAGTTCTTC
>NA|NA|14|TRBJ2-1|TRBV20-1
CSAGPSRDYNEQFF
TGCAGTGCTGGGCCGTCTAGGGACTACAATGAGCAGTTCTTC
>TRBD1|NA|15|TRBJ2-3|TRBV5-1
CASSSGQGAIDTQYF
TGCGCCAGCAGCTCCGGACAGGGGGCGATTGATACGCAGTATTTT
>TRBD2|once|15|TRBJ2-3|TRBV27
CASRIRGGYTDTQYF
TGTGCCAGCAGGATACGGGGGGGATACACAGATACGCAGTATTTT
>TRBD2|NA|14|TRBJ2-2|TRBV7-6
CASSLLASPGELFF
TGTGCCAGCAGCCTACTAGCGTCCCCCGGGGAGCTGTTTTTT
>NA|NA|14|TRBJ2-3|TRBV2
CASKRGGGTDTQYF
TGTGCCAGCAAGCGGGGAGGGGGTACAGATACGCAGTATTTT
>TRBD1|NA|15|TRBJ1-2|TRBV20-1
CSASGQGGGNYGYTF
TGCAGTGCTAGCGGACAGGGAGGGGGAAACTATGGCTACACCTTC
>NA|NA|15|TRBJ1-5|TRBV27
CASSLMVGVGQPQHF
TGTGCCAGCAGTTTGATGGTGGGCGTCGGTCAGCCCCAGCATTTT
>NA|NA|16|TRBJ1-2|TRBV9
CASSHSLRERGYGYTF
TGTGCCAGCAGCCATTCTCTAAGGGAAAGGGGGTATGGCTACACCTTC
>NA|few|14|TRBJ2-1|TRBV3-1
CASSQALVYNEQFF
TGTGCCAGCAGCCAAGCCCTTGTATACAATGAGCAGTTCTTC
>NA|NA|15|TRBJ1-1|TRBV2
CASRYRDGWNTEAFF
TGTGCCAGCAGGTACAGGGACGGGTGGAACACTGAAGCTTTCTTT